This TCR beta chain was identified in a study of cytomegalovirus exposure and HLA in healthy donors. Study results and limitations: The study found most TCR sequences rare, yet found some public TCRs in many donors. Some TCR beta chains (roughly 160 of them) were listed as cytomegalovirus-associated.

Amplification used 60 Vbeta primers and 13 Jbeta primers. Profiled with immunoSEQ multiplex PCR; TCRdb holds only in-frame clones, not every one. The sample consists of 170,000 or so clones, around 72% of them appearing once. A remark on this clone: Its matching antigen is unknown.

The germline CDR1 and CDR2 sequences are SGHTA and FQGNSA. Losses at the gene ends were 3 bases for V and 3 bases for J; bases not matched to a gene: 2. The CDR3 has 13 amino acids. This TCR came from a woman in her fifties or sixties in good health and CMV-seropositive. This chain links TRBV7-2 with TRBJ2-7, with 7 bases that match TRBD1. The sequencing sample was made of PBMCs. For the CDR3, the DNA is TGTGCCAGCAGCTTCTCAGGGGGCTACGAGCAGTACTTC. Amino acid sequence: CASSFSGGYEQYF.